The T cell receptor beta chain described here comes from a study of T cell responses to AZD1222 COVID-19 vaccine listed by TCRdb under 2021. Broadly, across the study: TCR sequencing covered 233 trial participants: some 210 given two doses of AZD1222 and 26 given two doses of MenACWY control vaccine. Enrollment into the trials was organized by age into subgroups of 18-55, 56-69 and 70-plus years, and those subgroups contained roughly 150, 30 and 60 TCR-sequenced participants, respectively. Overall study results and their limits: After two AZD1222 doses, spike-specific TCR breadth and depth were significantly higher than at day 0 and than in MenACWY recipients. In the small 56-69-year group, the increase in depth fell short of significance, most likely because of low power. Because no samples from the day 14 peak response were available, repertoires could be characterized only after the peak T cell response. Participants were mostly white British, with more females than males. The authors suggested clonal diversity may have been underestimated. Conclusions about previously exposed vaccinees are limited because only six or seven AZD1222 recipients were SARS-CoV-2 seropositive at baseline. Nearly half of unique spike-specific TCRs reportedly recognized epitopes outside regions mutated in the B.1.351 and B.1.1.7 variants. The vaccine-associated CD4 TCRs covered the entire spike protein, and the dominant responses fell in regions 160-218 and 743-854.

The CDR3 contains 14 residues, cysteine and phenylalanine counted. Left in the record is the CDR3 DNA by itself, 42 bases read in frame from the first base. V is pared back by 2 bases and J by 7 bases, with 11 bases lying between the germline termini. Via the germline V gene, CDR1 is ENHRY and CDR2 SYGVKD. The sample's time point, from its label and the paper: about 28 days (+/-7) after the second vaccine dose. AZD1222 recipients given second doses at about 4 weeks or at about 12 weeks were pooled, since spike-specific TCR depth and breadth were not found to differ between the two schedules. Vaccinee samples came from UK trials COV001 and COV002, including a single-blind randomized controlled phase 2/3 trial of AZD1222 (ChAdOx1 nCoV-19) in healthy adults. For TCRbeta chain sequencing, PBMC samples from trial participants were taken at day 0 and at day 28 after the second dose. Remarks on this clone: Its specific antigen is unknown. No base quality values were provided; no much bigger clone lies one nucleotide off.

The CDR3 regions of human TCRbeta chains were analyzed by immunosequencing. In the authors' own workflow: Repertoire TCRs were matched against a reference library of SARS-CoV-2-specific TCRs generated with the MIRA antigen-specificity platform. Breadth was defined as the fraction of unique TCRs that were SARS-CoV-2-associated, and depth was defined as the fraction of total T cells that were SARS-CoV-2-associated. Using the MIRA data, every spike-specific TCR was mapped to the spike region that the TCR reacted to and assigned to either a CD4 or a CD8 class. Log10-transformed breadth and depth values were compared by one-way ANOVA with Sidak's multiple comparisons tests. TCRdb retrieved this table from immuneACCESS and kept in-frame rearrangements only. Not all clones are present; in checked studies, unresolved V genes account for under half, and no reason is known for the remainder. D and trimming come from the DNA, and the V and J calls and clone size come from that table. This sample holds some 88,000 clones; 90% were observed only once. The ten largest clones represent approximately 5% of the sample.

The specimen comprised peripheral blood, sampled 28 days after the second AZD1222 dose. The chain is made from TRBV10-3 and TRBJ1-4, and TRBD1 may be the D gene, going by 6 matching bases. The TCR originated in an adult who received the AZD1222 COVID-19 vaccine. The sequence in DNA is TGTGCCATCAGTGAGGCAGGGGAAAGTGAAAAACTGTTTTTT. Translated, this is CAISEAGESEKLFF.